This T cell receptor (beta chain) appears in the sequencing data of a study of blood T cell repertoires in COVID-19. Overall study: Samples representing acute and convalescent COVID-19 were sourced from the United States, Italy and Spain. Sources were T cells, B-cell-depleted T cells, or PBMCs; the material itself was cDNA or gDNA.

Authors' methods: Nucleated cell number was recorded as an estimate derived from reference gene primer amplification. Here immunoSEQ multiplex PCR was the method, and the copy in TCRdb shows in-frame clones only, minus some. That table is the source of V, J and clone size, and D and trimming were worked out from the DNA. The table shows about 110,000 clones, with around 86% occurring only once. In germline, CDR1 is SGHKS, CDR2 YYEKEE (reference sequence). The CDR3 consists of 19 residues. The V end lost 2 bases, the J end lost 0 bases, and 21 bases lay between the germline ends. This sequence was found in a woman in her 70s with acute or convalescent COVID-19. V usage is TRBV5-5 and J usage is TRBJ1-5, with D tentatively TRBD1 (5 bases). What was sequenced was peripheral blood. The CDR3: CASSFTFIGGWYSNQPQHF. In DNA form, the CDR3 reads TGTGCCAGCAGCTTTACTTTTATCGGGGGGTGGTATAGCAATCAGCCCCAGCATTTT.